This T cell receptor (beta chain) stems from a study of blood T cell repertoires in COVID-19. This CDR3 comprises 15 residues. In germline, CDR1 is MNHEY, CDR2 SVGAGI. Trimming took 4 bases from V and 1 from J, leaving 13 bases between them. This table comes from immunoSEQ multiplex PCR, and its TCRdb copy is limited to in-frame clones, with some not included. The sample includes some 500,000 clones, 85% to 90% of them seen just once. The chain joins TRBV6-5 to TRBJ1-1; TRBD1 might be the D (6 bases). The receptor was isolated from a woman between 45 and 65 years old with COVID-19, enrolled during active disease. Sequenced: peripheral blood. For the CDR3, the DNA is TGTGCCAGCAGTTCTCCGGTAGGGGGGAACACTGAAGCTTTCTTT. Encoded protein: CASSSPVGGNTEAFF.